The 3 T cell receptor beta chains below all came from one sample that was sequenced in a study of CD4 T cells in relation to SARS-CoV-2 and coronaviruses. Sequencing was performed with immunoSEQ multiplex PCR; in TCRdb, only in-frame clones are kept and a portion is missing. Of around 18,000 clones listed, about 73% were seen once; the top ten hold about 30%. For these receptors, no antigen is known. CD4+ T cells from unexposed donors were obtained before the COVID-19 pandemic (2011-2018). Isolation of CD4+ T cells took place after about 9 days in culture. What was sequenced was CD4+ T cells from PBMCs, cultured in vitro. The receptors originated from a human donor in good health.

This clone occurred a few times. This chain joins TRBV30 and TRBJ2-2; D gene uncertain. The germline V gene encodes CDR1 GTSNPN and CDR2 SVGIG (reference sequence). V lost 0 bases, J lost 6 bases, and 8 bases lay in between. CDR3 length: 13 residues. The CDR3 loop reads CAWSVQLSGELFF. In DNA, the CDR3 is TGTGCCTGGAGTGTACAGCTCTCCGGGGAGCTGTTTTTT.

This clone was observed a handful of times. The genes are TRBV7-2 and TRBJ1-1; perhaps TRBD1 as D (6 bases). This CDR3 is 12 amino acids long. CDR1 is SGHTA, CDR2 FQGNSA, per germline. V was clipped by 5 bases and J by 9 bases, with 13 bases between them. CDR3 protein: CASSPADRKAFF. CDR3 bases: TGTGCCAGCAGCCCTGCGGACAGAAAAGCTTTCTTT.

The chain links TRBV5-4 to TRBJ2-1, with 7 bases fitting TRBD2. J was trimmed by 5 bases and V by 6 bases; bases with no gene match: 8. Germline CDR1 reads SGHNT; CDR2 reads YYREEE (reference sequence). CDR3 size: 14 residues. The CDR3 bases are TGTGCCAGCACCCCGGGACTAACAAACAATGAGCAGTTCTTC. Its translation: CASTPGLTNNEQFF.